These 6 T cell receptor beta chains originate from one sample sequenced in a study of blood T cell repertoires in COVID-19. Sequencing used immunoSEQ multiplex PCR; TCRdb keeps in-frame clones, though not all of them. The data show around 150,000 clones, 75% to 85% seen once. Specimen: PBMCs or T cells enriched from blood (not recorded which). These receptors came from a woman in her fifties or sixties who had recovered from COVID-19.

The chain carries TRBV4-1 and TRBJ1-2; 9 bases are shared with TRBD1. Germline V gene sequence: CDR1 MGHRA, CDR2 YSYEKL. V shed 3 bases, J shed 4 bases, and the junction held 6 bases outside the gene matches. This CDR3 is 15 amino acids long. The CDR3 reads CASSQDVGQGYGYTF. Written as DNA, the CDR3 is TGCGCCAGCAGCCAGGATGTGGGACAGGGCTATGGCTACACCTTC.

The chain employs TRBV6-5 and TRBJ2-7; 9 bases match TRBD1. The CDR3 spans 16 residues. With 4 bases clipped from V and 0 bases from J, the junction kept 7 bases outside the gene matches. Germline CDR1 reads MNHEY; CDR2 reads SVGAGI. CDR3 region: CASSSPDRGVSYEQYF. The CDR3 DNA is TGTGCCAGCAGTTCCCCCGACAGGGGGGTCTCCTACGAGCAGTACTTC.

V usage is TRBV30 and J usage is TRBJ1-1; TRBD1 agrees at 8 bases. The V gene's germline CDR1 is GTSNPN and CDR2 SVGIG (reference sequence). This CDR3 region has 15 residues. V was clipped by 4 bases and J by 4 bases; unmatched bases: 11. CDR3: CAWNKIRGQGTEAFF. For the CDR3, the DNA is TGTGCCTGGAATAAGATCAGGGGGCAGGGCACTGAAGCTTTCTTT.

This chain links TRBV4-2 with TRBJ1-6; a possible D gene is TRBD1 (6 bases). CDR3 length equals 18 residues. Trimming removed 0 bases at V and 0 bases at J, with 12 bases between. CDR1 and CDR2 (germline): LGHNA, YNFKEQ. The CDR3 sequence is CASSQEDSGSSYNSPLHF. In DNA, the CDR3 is TGTGCCAGCAGCCAAGAGGACAGCGGAAGCTCCTATAATTCACCCCTCCACTTT.

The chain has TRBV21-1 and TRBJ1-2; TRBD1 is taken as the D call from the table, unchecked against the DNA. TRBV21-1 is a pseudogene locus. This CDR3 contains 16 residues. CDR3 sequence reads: CASSKEVGATNYGYTF. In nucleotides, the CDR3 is TGTGCCAGCAGCAAAGAAGTAGGGGCGACTAACTATGGCTACACCTTC.

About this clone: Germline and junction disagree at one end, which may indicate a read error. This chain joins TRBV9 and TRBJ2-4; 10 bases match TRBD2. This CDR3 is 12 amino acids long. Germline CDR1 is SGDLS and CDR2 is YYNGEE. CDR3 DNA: TGTGCCAGCAGCCTAAATAGCGGGGGGCCTAACTTC. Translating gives CASSLNSGGPNF.